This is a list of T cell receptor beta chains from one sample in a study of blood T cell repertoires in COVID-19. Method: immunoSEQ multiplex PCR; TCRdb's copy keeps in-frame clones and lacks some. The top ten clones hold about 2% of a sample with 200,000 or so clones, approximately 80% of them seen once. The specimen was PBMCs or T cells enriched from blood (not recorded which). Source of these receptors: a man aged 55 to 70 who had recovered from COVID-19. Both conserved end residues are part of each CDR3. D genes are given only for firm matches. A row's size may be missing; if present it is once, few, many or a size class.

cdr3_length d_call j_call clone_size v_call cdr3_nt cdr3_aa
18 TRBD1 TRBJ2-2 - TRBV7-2 TGTGCCAGCAGCTCCCGCCTCCGGACAGGGGGGAACACCGGGGAGCTGTTTTTT CASSSRLRTGGNTGELFF
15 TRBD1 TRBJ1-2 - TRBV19 TGTGCCAGTAGTAAGGACAGGGACAGTTTCTATGGCTACACCTTC CASSKDRDSFYGYTF
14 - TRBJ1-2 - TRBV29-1 TGCAGCGTGGAGAGGGGGTTTGCTAACTATGGCTACACCTTC CSVERGFANYGYTF
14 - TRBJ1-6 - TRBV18 TGTGCCAGCTCACCTGGACAGAATAATTCACCCCTCCACTTT CASSPGQNNSPLHF
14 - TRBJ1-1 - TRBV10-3 TGTGCCATCAGTGAACCCGCCGGGAGCACTGAAGCTTTCTTT CAISEPAGSTEAFF
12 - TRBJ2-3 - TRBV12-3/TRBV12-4 TGTGCCAGCAGGGGAGGGGGAGATACGCAGTATTTT CASRGGGDTQYF
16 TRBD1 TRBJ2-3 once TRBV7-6 TGTGCCAGCAGCTGGTTGGACAGGGGGCGAACAGATACGCAGTATTTT CASSWLDRGRTDTQYF
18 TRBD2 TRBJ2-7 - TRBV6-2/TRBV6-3 TGTGCCAGCAGCTTCTCAATCAGACTAGCGGGGTCCTCCTACGAGCAGTACTTC CASSFSIRLAGSSYEQYF
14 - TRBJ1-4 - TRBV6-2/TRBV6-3 TGTGCCAGCAGTTGGGGCAGTCTTAATGAAAAACTGTTTTTT CASSWGSLNEKLFF
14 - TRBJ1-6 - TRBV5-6 TGTGCCAGCAGCTTGGCCATGACAAGATCACCCCTCCACTTT CASSLAMTRSPLHF
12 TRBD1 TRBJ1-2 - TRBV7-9 TGTGCCAGCAGAGACAGGGTCTATGGCTACACCTTC CASRDRVYGYTF
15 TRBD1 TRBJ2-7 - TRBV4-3 TGCGCCAGCAGCCGAGGGACAGGGAGAACCTACGAGCAGTACTTC CASSRGTGRTYEQYF
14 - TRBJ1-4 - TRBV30 TGTGCCTGGAGTGTAGGAGTTCGGGGTGAAAAACTGTTTTTT CAWSVGVRGEKLFF
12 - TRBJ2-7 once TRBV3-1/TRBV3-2 TGTGCCAGCAGCCACGGGGAGAGGGAGCAGTACTTC CASSHGEREQYF
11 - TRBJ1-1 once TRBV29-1 TGCAGCGTCCAGACAGAAGTTGAAGCTTTCTTT CSVQTEVEAFF
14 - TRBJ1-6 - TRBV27 TGTGCCAGCAGTTTAATGACAGATTATTCACCCCTCCACTTT CASSLMTDYSPLHF
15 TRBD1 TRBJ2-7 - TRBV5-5 TGTGCCAGCAGCTTGGGGGCAGGGGGAAGCTACGAGCAGTACTTC CASSLGAGGSYEQYF
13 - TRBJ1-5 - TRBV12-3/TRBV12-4 TGTGCCAGCAGTTTCCTAGCCAATCAGCCCCAGCATTTT CASSFLANQPQHF
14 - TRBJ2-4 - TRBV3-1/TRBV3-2 TGTGCCAGCAGCCAAGATCTAAACAGAAACATTCAGTACTTC CASSQDLNRNIQYF
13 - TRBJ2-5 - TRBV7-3 TGTGCCAGCAGCCCCGACTCACAAGAGACCCAGTACTTC CASSPDSQETQYF
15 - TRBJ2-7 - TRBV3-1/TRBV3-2 TGTGCCAGCAGCCAAGATCCCTTTTACTCCTACGAGCAGTACTTC CASSQDPFYSYEQYF
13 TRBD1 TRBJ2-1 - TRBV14 TGTGCCAGCAGGCTGGGACAGTGGAATGAGCAGTTCTTC CASRLGQWNEQFF
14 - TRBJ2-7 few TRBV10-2 TGCGCCAGCAAACCGGGACTCCAAACCTACGAGCAGTACTTC CASKPGLQTYEQYF
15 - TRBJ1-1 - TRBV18 TGTGCCAGCTCACCACCGAGGATTATGAACACTGAAGCTTTCTTT CASSPPRIMNTEAFF
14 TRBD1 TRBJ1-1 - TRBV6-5 TGTGCCAGCAGGGGACAGGGGCTCGTCACTGAAGCTTTCTTT CASRGQGLVTEAFF
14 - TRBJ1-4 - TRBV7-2 TGTGCCAGCAGCTTAGCACGGGGGAATGAAAAACTGTTTTTT CASSLARGNEKLFF
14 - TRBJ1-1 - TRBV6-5 TGTGCCAGCAGGCGACAGGCACCAAACACTGAAGCTTTCTTT CASRRQAPNTEAFF
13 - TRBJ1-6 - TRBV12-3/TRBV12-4 TGTGCCAGCGCTGAGAGTCAGGGTTCACCCCTCCACTTT CASAESQGSPLHF